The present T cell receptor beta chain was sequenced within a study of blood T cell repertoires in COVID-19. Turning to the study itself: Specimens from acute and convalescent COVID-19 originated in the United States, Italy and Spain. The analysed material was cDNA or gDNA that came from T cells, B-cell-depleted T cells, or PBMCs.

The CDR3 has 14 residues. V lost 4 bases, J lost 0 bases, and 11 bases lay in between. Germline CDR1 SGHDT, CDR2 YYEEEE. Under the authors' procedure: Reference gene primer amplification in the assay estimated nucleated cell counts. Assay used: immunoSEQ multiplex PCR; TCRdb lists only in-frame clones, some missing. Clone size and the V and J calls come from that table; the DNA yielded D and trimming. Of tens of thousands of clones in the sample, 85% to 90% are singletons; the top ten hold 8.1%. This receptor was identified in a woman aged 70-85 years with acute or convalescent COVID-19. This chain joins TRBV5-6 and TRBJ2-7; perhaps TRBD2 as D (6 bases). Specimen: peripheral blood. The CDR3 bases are TGTGCCAGCAGCCGGGACGGGAGCTCCTACGAGCAGTACTTC. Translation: CASSRDGSSYEQYF.